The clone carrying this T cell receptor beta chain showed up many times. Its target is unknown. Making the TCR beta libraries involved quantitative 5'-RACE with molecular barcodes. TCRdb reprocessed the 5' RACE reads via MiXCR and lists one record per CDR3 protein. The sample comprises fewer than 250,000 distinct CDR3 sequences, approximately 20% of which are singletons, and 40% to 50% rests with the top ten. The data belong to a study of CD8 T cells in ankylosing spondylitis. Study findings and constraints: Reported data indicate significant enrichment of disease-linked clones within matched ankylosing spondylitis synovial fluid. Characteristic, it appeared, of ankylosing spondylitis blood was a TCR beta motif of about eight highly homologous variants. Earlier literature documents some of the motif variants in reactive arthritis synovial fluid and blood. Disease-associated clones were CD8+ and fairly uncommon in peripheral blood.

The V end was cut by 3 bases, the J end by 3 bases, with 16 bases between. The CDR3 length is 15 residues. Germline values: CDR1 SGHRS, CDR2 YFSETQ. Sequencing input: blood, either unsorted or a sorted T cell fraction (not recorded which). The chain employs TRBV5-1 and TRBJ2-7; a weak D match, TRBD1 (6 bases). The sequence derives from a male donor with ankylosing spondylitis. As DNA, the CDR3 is TGCGCCAGCAGCTCGTTGGACAGAGAGGGCTACGAGCAGTACTTC. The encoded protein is CASSSLDREGYEQYF.